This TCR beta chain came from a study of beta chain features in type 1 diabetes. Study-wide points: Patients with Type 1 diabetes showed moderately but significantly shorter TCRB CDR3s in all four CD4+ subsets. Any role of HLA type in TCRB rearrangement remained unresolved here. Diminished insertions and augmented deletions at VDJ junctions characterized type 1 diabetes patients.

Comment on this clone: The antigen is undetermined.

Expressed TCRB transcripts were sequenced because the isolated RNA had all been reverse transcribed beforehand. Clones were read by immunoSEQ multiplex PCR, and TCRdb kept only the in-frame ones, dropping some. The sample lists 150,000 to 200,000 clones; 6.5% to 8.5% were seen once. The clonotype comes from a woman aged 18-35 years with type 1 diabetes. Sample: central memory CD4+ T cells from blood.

CDR3 protein: CASRREEGENEQYF. In DNA form, the CDR3 reads TGCGCCAGCCGCCGGGAGGAAGGGGAGAACGAGCAGTACTTC. The chain is built from TRBV5-1 and TRBJ2-7, with 7 bases aligning to TRBD2. The CDR3 covers 14 residues. V lost 7 bases to trimming and J lost 5 bases; unmatched junction nucleotides: 12. The germline V gene has CDR1 SGHRS and CDR2 YFSETQ.